Listed below are T cell receptor beta chains from one sample, sequenced in a study of blood T cells in healthy people across ages. From the 5' RACE reads, TCRdb called clonotypes with MiXCR, one entry per CDR3 protein. Here the sample spans approximately 900,000 distinct CDR3 sequences, almost 30% being singletons. This sample was shared with a second study, whose subject was T cells of mothers and their children.

Specimen: blood. The source of these receptors is a woman aged 40 to 50 in good health. CDR3s include the opening cysteine and the closing phenylalanine or tryptophan. The order of the fields is J gene, clone size, D gene, V gene, CDR3 DNA, CDR3 protein. D genes are given only for firm matches. The size field is filled for only some rows; it gives once, few, many or a size class.

TRBJ2-5	-	TRBD1	TRBV7-3	TGTGCCAGCAGCTCCAGACAGGGTGGTAGTAAGTACTTC	CASSSRQGGSKYF
TRBJ2-2	-	TRBD2	TRBV6-2/TRBV6-3	TGTGCCAGCAATATACACAGCGGGGGAGCGAACACCGGGGAGCTGTTTTTT	CASNIHSGGANTGELFF
TRBJ2-3	-	TRBD2	TRBV3-1	TGTGCCAGCAGCCTGGGACTAGCGCCCGCAGATACGCAGTATTTT	CASSLGLAPADTQYF
TRBJ1-2	-	-	TRBV7-9	TGTGCCAGCAGCCTAGCGCCGACTAGGATTGACTATGGCTACACCTTC	CASSLAPTRIDYGYTF
TRBJ2-4	-	TRBD1	TRBV28	TGTGCCAGCAGTCCCGGGGACAGGGTCGGCATTCAGTACTTC	CASSPGDRVGIQYF
TRBJ2-7	many	-	TRBV20-1	TGCAGCGCTCCTGACAGGACCTACGAGCAGTACTTC	CSAPDRTYEQYF
TRBJ2-3	few	-	TRBV20-1	TGCAGTGCTAGTGATGCCTCTGGAGGAGATACGCAGTATTTT	CSASDASGGDTQYF
TRBJ1-1	many	-	TRBV4-3	TGCGCCAGCAGCCAAGAGCCAGCTATGAACACTGAAGCTTTCTTT	CASSQEPAMNTEAFF
TRBJ2-7	-	TRBD1	TRBV20-1	TGCAGTGCTAGAAGGGGAACAGGGGGAGGAGAGCAGTACTTC	CSARRGTGGGEQYF
TRBJ2-7	-	TRBD2	TRBV28	TGTGCCAGCGGGACTAGTCTTGAGCAGTACTTC	CASGTSLEQYF
TRBJ2-7	-	-	TRBV29-1	TGCAGCGGTTTGTCTACGGTCTACGAGCAGTACTTC	CSGLSTVYEQYF
TRBJ2-1	-	-	TRBV5-1	TGCGCCAGCAGCTTAAAAGACAGCTCCTACAATGAGCAGTTCTTC	CASSLKDSSYNEQFF
TRBJ2-1	many	-	TRBV5-1	TGCGCCAGCAGCTTGGCTTCAGGGGCTCACAATGAGCAGTTCTTC	CASSLASGAHNEQFF
TRBJ1-2	many	-	TRBV12-3/TRBV12-4	TGTGCCAGCAGCTCCGGTGGTGGCTACACCTTC	CASSSGGGYTF
TRBJ2-5	-	TRBD1	TRBV7-9	TGTGCCAGCAGCTTGGGGACAGGAAAGCCCGCCGGGCAGCCCCAGTACTTC	CASSLGTGKPAGQPQYF
TRBJ2-1	-	TRBD2	TRBV6-5	TGTGCCAGCAGCACCTGGGGACTAGCGGGGTACAATGAGCAGTTCTTC	CASSTWGLAGYNEQFF
TRBJ1-5	-	TRBD1	TRBV20-1	TGCAGTGCTAGTTGGACAGGGAAGAGCAATCAGCCCCAGCATTTT	CSASWTGKSNQPQHF
TRBJ2-7	many	TRBD2	TRBV20-1	TGCAGTGCCGAACCGCCGGGACTAGCGAACGAGCAGTACTTC	CSAEPPGLANEQYF